Below are 16 T cell receptor beta chains sequenced from a single sample in a study of T cell responses to AZD1222 COVID-19 vaccine (dated by TCRdb to the early 2020s). The time point tag for this specimen amounts to: baseline before first vaccination. The treatment or condition label, read with the paper, signifies: meningococcal conjugate vaccine given as trial control. The method behind the library was the immunoSEQ multiplex PCR assay. Here the immuneACCESS table is served through TCRdb, limited to in-frame sequences with V and J called. Missing clones are a known gap in these copies; in checked studies unresolved V genes cover under half, and the rest lacks a known reason. This sample is represented by approximately 49,000 clones; around 85% of them were singletons. In total, the top ten clones hold roughly 22% of the sample. Material: peripheral blood, obtained on day 0 of MenACWY control vaccination. These TCRs come from an adult in good health.

The V call is TRBV9, the J call TRBJ2-7; 8 bases map to TRBD2. V lost 1 base and J lost 3; bases outside the gene matches: 3. From germline, CDR1 is SGDLS and CDR2 YYNGEE. CDR3 size: 14 residues. CDR3 DNA: TGTGCCAGCAGCGTACGGAGCGGGAGCTACGAGCAGTACTTC. Translating gives CASSVRSGSYEQYF. Supplemented by reference TRBV9 and TRBJ2-7, the full variable domain reads DSGVTQTPKHLITATGQRVTLRCSPRSGDLSVYWYQQSLDQGLQFLIQYYNGEERAKGNILERFSAQQFPDLHSELNLSSLELGDSALYFCASSVRSGSYEQYFGPGTRLTVT.

This rearrangement joins TRBV5-1 to TRBJ1-1; D not certain. Trimming shortened V by 0 bases and J by 1 base, and 7 bases separated the two germline ends. The CDR3 extends over 14 amino acids. Germline values: CDR1 SGHRS, CDR2 YFSETQ. CDR3 in DNA: TGCGCCAGCAGCTTGGGTTCAGCGAACACTGAAGCTTTCTTT. Encoded protein: CASSLGSANTEAFF.

The chain employs TRBV3-1 (or the pseudogene TRBV3-2) and TRBJ2-2; the D call may be TRBD1 or TRBD2 (5 bases each). CDR1 is LGHDT and CDR2 is YNNKEL in the germline V gene (reference sequence). Trimming stripped 0 bases from V and 7 bases from J, with 12 bases between. This CDR3 contains 15 residues. CDR3 in amino acids: CASSQEGEDIGELFF. The CDR3 DNA reads TGTGCCAGCAGCCAAGAGGGGGAAGACATCGGGGAGCTGTTTTTT.

This chain joins TRBV7-7 and TRBJ1-3, with TRBD1 identical over 10 bases. The CDR3 spans 15 residues. Germline V lookup: CDR1 SSHAT, CDR2 FNYEAQ (reference sequence). Germline trimming cut 1 base from V and 4 bases from J; bases unmatched to any gene: 1. CDR3 in DNA: TGTGCCAGCAGCTTAGGACAGGGGGCGGGAAACACCATATATTTT. As protein: CASSLGQGAGNTIYF.

This clone is termed medium-sized. This rearrangement joins TRBV19 to TRBJ2-2; D is unresolved. Trimming pared 6 bases from V and 3 bases from J, leaving 14 bases between. Germline-derived CDR1 and CDR2 are LNHDA and SQIVND (reference sequence). CDR3 size: 15 residues. Written as DNA, the CDR3 is TGTGCCAGTAGAACCCCGATGCAGGACACCGGGGAGCTGTTTTTT. Its translation is CASRTPMQDTGELFF.

This rearrangement joins TRBV9 to TRBJ2-1; D gene uncertain. Looked up from germline, CDR1 is SGDLS and CDR2 is YYNGEE. Trimming pared 0 bases from V and 5 bases from J, leaving 6 bases between. The CDR3 loop spans 13 amino acids. Here the CDR3 reads CASSVVPNNEQFF. For the CDR3, the DNA is TGTGCCAGCAGCGTAGTTCCCAACAATGAGCAGTTCTTC.

The chain carries TRBV19 and TRBJ2-7; D call uncertain. Per germline, CDR1 LNHDA and CDR2 SQIVND (reference sequence). Trimming left V 7 bases short and J 2 bases short, with 15 bases between. This CDR3 has 14 amino acids. The chain's CDR3 is CASNPASTPYEQYV. CDR3 in DNA: TGTGCCAGTAACCCTGCTTCTACACCCTACGAGCAGTACGTC.

V is TRBV7-9 and J is TRBJ1-2; tentative D call: TRBD1 (5 bases). The CDR3 spans 15 residues. CDR1 is SEHNR and CDR2 is FQNEAQ in the germline V gene (reference sequence). The V end lost 1 base, the J end lost 8 bases, and 17 bases lay between the germline ends. In DNA, the CDR3 is TGTGCCAGCAGCTTAGGAGGGGAGGGGACGAACGGCTACACCTTC. Protein: CASSLGGEGTNGYTF.

V is TRBV7-9 and J is TRBJ2-7, with D perhaps being TRBD1 or TRBD2 (5 bases each). The CDR3 is made up of 13 amino acids. Germline lookup yields CDR1 SEHNR and CDR2 FQNEAQ (reference sequence). V was cut by 6 bases and J by 5 bases, with 14 bases left in between. CDR3 in amino acids: CASRLGPLNEQYF. The CDR3 DNA follows: TGTGCCAGCAGACTGGGACCCCTAAACGAGCAGTACTTC.

The chain carries TRBV5-1 and TRBJ2-1; 8 nucleotides align to TRBD1. Germline assignment: CDR1 SGHRS and CDR2 YFSETQ. The CDR3 contains 14 residues. Trimming removed 7 bases from V and 4 bases from J; junction bases left unmatched: 7. The CDR3 DNA sequence: TGCGCCAGCTCCGGGACAGGAATGTACAATGAGCAGTTCTTC. Translating gives CASSGTGMYNEQFF.

This clone is medium-sized within its sample. The chain uses TRBV2 and TRBJ2-7, with 8 bases identical to TRBD2. The CDR3 has 15 amino acids. The ends lost 1 base at V and 3 bases at J; junction bases unmatched: 5. From germline, CDR1 is SNHLY and CDR2 FYNNEI. Written as DNA, the CDR3 is TGTGCCAGCAGTGAAGGAAGCGGGAGAGTCTACGAGCAGTACTTC. Translation gives CASSEGSGRVYEQYF.

The count of this clone is one. The gene calls are TRBV28 and TRBJ2-6; no reliable D call. Trimming stripped 2 bases from V and 0 bases from J, with 11 bases between. Germline-derived CDR1 and CDR2 are MDHEN and SYDVKM. CDR3 length equals 17 residues. CDR3 sequence reads: CASSLRAPNSGANVLTF. The CDR3 nucleotides are TGTGCCAGCAGTTTAAGGGCGCCGAACTCTGGGGCCAACGTCCTGACTTTC.

The rearrangement uses TRBV4-1 and TRBJ2-3; possible D gene TRBD2, 5 bases. This CDR3 contains 15 residues. V lost 0 bases and J lost 6, with 13 bases in between. Per germline, CDR1 MGHRA and CDR2 YSYEKL. The DNA of the CDR3 is TGCGCCAGCAGCCAAGACCCCTGGGCGGGCGATACGCAGTATTTT. Its translation: CASSQDPWAGDTQYF.

This chain's CDR3 is CASSPRLGTEITEAFF. The CDR3 bases are TGTGCCAGCTCACCACGGTTAGGGACTGAAATCACTGAAGCTTTCTTT. The chain is built from TRBV18 and TRBJ1-1; D perhaps matches TRBD1 (5 bases). Trimming shortened V by 1 base and J by 4 bases, and 16 bases separated the two germline ends. The CDR3 has 16 amino acids. The germline V gene encodes CDR1 KGHSH and CDR2 LQKENI.

This clone was detected only a few times. J is TRBJ2-1 and V is TRBV18, with D possibly TRBD2 on 6 matching bases. Trimming left V 0 bases short and J 6 bases short, with 12 bases between. The CDR3 runs to 15 residues. CDR1 is KGHSH and CDR2 is LQKENI in the germline V gene. The CDR3 loop is CASSPPGGRPNEQFF. The CDR3 coding sequence is TGTGCCAGCTCACCACCGGGAGGCCGACCCAATGAGCAGTTCTTC.

The rearrangement joins TRBV4-1 to TRBJ1-1; weak D call: TRBD1 (5 bases). The CDR3 has 15 amino acids. Germline assignment: CDR1 MGHRA and CDR2 YSYEKL. The V and J ends lost 1 base and 0 bases respectively, with 9 bases between them. CDR3: CASSQGGRMNTEAFF. CDR3 coding DNA: TGCGCCAGCAGCCAAGGGGGCAGAATGAACACTGAAGCTTTCTTT.